Given below is one T cell receptor (beta chain) in context. Four PCR rounds used nested alpha and beta constant region primers plus the SP2 primer. TCRdb analysed the UMI-ligation and nested PCR reads with MiXCR anew, one entry per CDR3 protein. This table has 30,000 to 35,000 distinct CDR3 sequences, about 6.9% appearing once. V gave up 5 bases and J gave up 2 bases, with 13 bases separating them. The germline gives CDR1 MNHNY, CDR2 SVGAGI (reference sequence). This CDR3 region has 14 residues. Treatment defined: skin biopsy from PPD injection site in Mantoux-positive individual. An oligonucleotide containing a UMI was ligated to the 3' end of TCR cDNA. Tuberculin skin test biopsies were taken where PPD was injected in Mantoux-positive people. The sample is drawn from a study of naive and memory T cell subsets.

This chain joins TRBV6-6 and TRBJ2-7; a possible D gene is TRBD2 (6 bases). The input for sequencing was skin, taken from a tuberculin skin test site. This sequence was found in an adult in good health. The CDR3: CASSKQEGPYEQYF. CDR3 nucleotides: TGTGCCAGCAGTAAACAGGAGGGACCCTACGAGCAGTACTTC.